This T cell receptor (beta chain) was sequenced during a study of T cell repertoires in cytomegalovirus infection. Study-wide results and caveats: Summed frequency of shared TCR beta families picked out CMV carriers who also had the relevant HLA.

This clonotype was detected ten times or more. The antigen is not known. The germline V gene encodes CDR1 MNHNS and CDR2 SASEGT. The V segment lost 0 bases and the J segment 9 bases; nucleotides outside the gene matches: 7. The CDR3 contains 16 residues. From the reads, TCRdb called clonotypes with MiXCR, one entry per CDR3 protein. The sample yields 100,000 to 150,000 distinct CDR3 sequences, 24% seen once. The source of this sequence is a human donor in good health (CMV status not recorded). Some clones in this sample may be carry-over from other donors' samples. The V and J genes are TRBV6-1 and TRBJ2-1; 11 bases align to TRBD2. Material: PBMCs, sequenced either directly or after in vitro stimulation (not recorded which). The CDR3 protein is CASSEALAGGPGEQFF. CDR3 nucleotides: TGTGCCAGCAGTGAAGCGTTAGCGGGAGGGCCCGGTGAGCAGTTCTTC.